The 18 T cell receptor beta chains listed next were all sequenced from one sample in a study of T cell responses to AZD1222 COVID-19 vaccine. Clones were read by immunoSEQ multiplex PCR, and TCRdb kept only the in-frame ones, dropping some. Seen here are roughly 150,000 clones, about 90% observed once, and the top ten hold 1.5% to 2%. The sequences come from peripheral blood, collected on day 0 of AZD1222 vaccination. The receptors were sampled from an adult in good health.

V gene TRBV7-9 combines with J gene TRBJ1-6; TRBD1 might be the D (6 bases). In germline, CDR1 is SEHNR, CDR2 FQNEAQ (reference sequence). The CDR3 length is 14 residues. V was clipped by 2 bases and J by 8 bases, with 10 bases between them. This chain's CDR3 is CASSLRDTDSPLHF. In nucleotides, the CDR3 is TGTGCCAGCAGCTTAAGGGACACCGATTCACCCCTCCACTTT.

The J gene is TRBJ1-1, the V gene TRBV12-3 or TRBV12-4, with D possibly matching TRBD1 (6 bases). This CDR3 comprises 11 residues. The V gene lost 7 bases and the J gene lost 8 bases, with 11 bases spanning the gap. Written as DNA, the CDR3 is TGTGCCAGCACCCTACAGGGAGAAGCTTTCTTT. Protein: CASTLQGEAFF.

CDR3 DNA sequence: TGTGCCAGCAGTGTAGCCAGCTACAATGAGCAGTTCTTC. Translating gives CASSVASYNEQFF. The chain couples TRBV2 to TRBJ2-1; D unclear. V was trimmed by 4 bases and J by 3 bases, leaving 7 bases between them. Germline V CDR1 and CDR2: SNHLY, FYNNEI. The CDR3 sequence is 13 residues long.

The genes are TRBV20-1 and TRBJ2-7; D remains ambiguous. V was shortened by 3 bases and J by 4 bases, with 10 bases between the two germline ends. There are 12 residues in the CDR3. Germline V gene lookup returns CDR1 DFQATT and CDR2 SNEGSKA (reference sequence). CDR3 in amino acids: CSASGPKYEQYF. The CDR3 DNA reads as TGCAGTGCTAGTGGTCCTAAATACGAGCAGTACTTC.

V is TRBV29-1 and J is TRBJ2-7; tentatively, D is TRBD1 (5 bases). Trimming shortened V by 5 bases and J by 7 bases, and 27 bases separated the two germline ends. The CDR3 has 16 residues. Germline V lookup: CDR1 SQVTM, CDR2 ANQGSEA. CDR3 in amino acids: CSVSPETKGRLQEQYF. The CDR3 nucleotides read TGCAGCGTTAGTCCTGAAACAAAGGGGCGTTTACAAGAGCAGTACTTC.

The V call is TRBV7-8, the J call TRBJ2-1; no reliable D call. The CDR3 runs to 13 residues. Germline CDR1 and CDR2: SGHVS and FQNEAQ. Trimming left V 1 base short and J 9 bases short, with 10 bases between. DNA of the CDR3: TGTGCCAGCAGCTTAGGTGGAGTACGTGAGCAGTTCTTC. It encodes CASSLGGVREQFF.

The chain is built from TRBV5-1 and TRBJ1-1; D unresolved. Trimming pared 0 bases from V and 4 bases from J, leaving 10 bases between. The CDR3 consists of 14 residues. The germline CDR1 and CDR2 sequences are SGHRS and YFSETQ. CDR3 in DNA: TGCGCCAGCAGCTTGGAGGCGGGAGGCACTGAAGCTTTCTTT. It codes for CASSLEAGGTEAFF.

The rearrangement uses TRBV11-3 and TRBJ1-3; D may be TRBD1 (5 bases). V shed 5 bases and J shed 3 bases, with 11 bases lying between them. Germline CDR1 reads SGHNT; CDR2 reads YENEEA. This CDR3 spans 14 amino acids. The CDR3 DNA reads as TGTGCCAGCAGCCAGGGATTACGTGGAAACACCATATATTTT. Amino acids: CASSQGLRGNTIYF.

The chain has TRBV6-5 and TRBJ1-4; D gene ambiguous. The CDR3 has 14 amino acids. Trimming left V 6 bases short and J 0 bases short, with 8 bases between. Germline V gene sequence: CDR1 MNHEY, CDR2 SVGAGI. The CDR3 bases are TGTGCCAGCAGCCAAGATGCAACTAATGAAAAACTGTTTTTT. It encodes CASSQDATNEKLFF.

The chain links TRBV6-5 to TRBJ2-5, with D uncertain. The CDR3 runs to 12 residues. Germline V gene lookup returns CDR1 MNHEY and CDR2 SVGAGI. V was pared by 7 bases and J by 4 bases, with 10 bases between. The CDR3 bases are TGTGCCAGCACCCACGGTGGAGAGACCCAGTACTTC. Translation: CASTHGGETQYF.

The chain employs TRBV9 and TRBJ2-5, with TRBD2 identical over 10 bases. Germline V gene sequence: CDR1 SGDLS, CDR2 YYNGEE. The V gene end was trimmed by 3 bases and the J gene end by 0 bases; junction bases not matched to a gene: 8. The CDR3 runs 17 residues. CDR3 region: CASSASPLAGDQETQYF. The CDR3 nucleotides read TGTGCCAGCAGCGCCTCCCCCCTAGCGGGAGACCAAGAGACCCAGTACTTC.

The V and J genes are TRBV18 and TRBJ1-1, with D uncertain. CDR3 size: 13 residues. Germline values: CDR1 KGHSH, CDR2 LQKENI. The V end lost 2 bases, the J end lost 3 bases, and 7 bases lay between the germline ends. CDR3 in DNA: TGTGCCAGCTCACCAGTGATGGACACTGAAGCTTTCTTT. Translation gives CASSPVMDTEAFF.

This clone was seen once. This CDR3 reads CASSGEQGARTEAFF. CDR3 sequence (DNA): TGTGCCAGCAGTGGAGAACAGGGGGCGCGAACTGAAGCTTTCTTT. This sequence joins TRBV2 and TRBJ1-1; TRBD1 matches at 9 bases. Trimming removed 4 bases from V and 5 bases from J; junction bases left unmatched: 8. The CDR3 length is 15 residues. Germline V lookup: CDR1 SNHLY, CDR2 FYNNEI.

The V gene is TRBV3-1 (or the pseudogene TRBV3-2), the J gene TRBJ1-2, with D perhaps TRBD1 (6 bases). CDR3 length equals 16 residues. The V gene's germline CDR1 is LGHDT and CDR2 YNNKEL (reference sequence). Trimming took off 1 base at V and 3 bases at J, with 15 bases between the two ends. The CDR3 protein is CASSQAAARGDYGYTF. The CDR3 DNA is TGTGCCAGCAGCCAAGCCGCGGCGAGGGGGGACTATGGCTACACCTTC.

The V call is TRBV7-9, the J call TRBJ1-1; no clear D gene. V lost 6 bases, J lost 3 bases, and 5 bases lay in between. There are 11 residues in the CDR3. Per germline, CDR1 SEHNR and CDR2 FQNEAQ (reference sequence). The CDR3 region has the DNA TGTGCCAGCAGGGGAGACACTGAAGCTTTCTTT. Its protein product is CASRGDTEAFF.

The chain couples TRBV7-8 to TRBJ1-3; 7 bases map to TRBD1. The CDR3 has 18 residues. Germline CDR1 SGHVS, CDR2 FQNEAQ. V shed 3 bases and J 0 bases; nucleotides not matched to a gene: 11. The CDR3 coding sequence is TGTGCCAGCAGCTTGGGGGGGAGGGGGCTTAACTCTGGAAACACCATATATTTT. It codes for CASSLGGRGLNSGNTIYF.

This chain joins TRBV7-9 and TRBJ1-1; D unclear. V was cut by 5 bases and J by 0 bases, with 16 bases left in between. This CDR3 comprises 16 residues. Per the germline V gene, CDR1 is SEHNR and CDR2 is FQNEAQ (reference sequence). CDR3: CASSPMLGTVNTEAFF. CDR3 sequence (DNA): TGTGCCAGCAGCCCCATGCTTGGAACGGTGAACACTGAAGCTTTCTTT.

The chain is built from TRBV19 and TRBJ2-6; D is perhaps TRBD2 (5 bases). Trimming shortened V by 7 bases and J by 5 bases, and 18 bases separated the two germline ends. This CDR3 spans 16 amino acids. In germline, CDR1 is LNHDA, CDR2 SQIVND (reference sequence). The CDR3 nucleotides read TGTGCCAGTAACCCGGGGTCTTCTCGGAGGGCCAACGTCCTGACTTTC. This encodes CASNPGSSRRANVLTF.